This T cell receptor beta chain was recovered during a study of Ad26.COV2.S vaccination and SARS-CoV-2 variants. The junction had 8 bases not matched to a gene; V was cut back by 6 bases and J by 2 bases. CDR1 MNHEY and CDR2 SMNVEV come from the germline V gene (reference sequence). This CDR3 has 16 amino acids. Treatment meaning: some 20 received Ad26.COV2.S at low or high dose, single or two shots; roughly 5 received placebo; per-sample allocation not given. Each sample was drawn 63 days after the first injection (of vaccine or placebo). The data were produced by immunoSEQ multiplex PCR, yet TCRdb's version contains in-frame clones alone and is incomplete. The sample lists about 350,000 clones, about nine tenths seen once, with 6.4% in the top ten.

The input for sequencing was peripheral blood, taken in a trial of Ad26.COV2.S vaccine versus placebo. This chain links TRBV27 with TRBJ2-3; 10 bases agree with TRBD2. This TCR was recovered from a person aged 18-60 years who received the Ad26.COV2.S COVID-19 vaccine or a placebo. CDR3 DNA sequence: TGTGCCAGCAGCTTTAGCGGGGGGCGCACCACAGATACGCAGTATTTT. Translating it yields CASSFSGGRTTDTQYF.